These T cell receptor beta chains were read from a single sample in a study of early T cells in non-severe SARS-CoV-2 infection. TCRdb itself ran the 5' RACE reads through MiXCR, one entry per CDR3 protein. There are 50,000 to 80,000 distinct CDR3 sequences in the sample; less than 5% occur only once, and roughly 5% lies in the top ten. Sequencing input: whole blood. All receptors derive from an adult who was a healthcare worker with PCR-confirmed SARS-CoV-2 infection or an uninfected control (not recorded which). The CDR3 runs from the conserved cysteine through the conserved F or W. The D gene is left open where the match is weak. Size is stated for part of the rows, as once, few or many counts, or as a class when the clone is expanded.

15	-	many	TRBV5-1	TRBJ1-2	TGCGCCAGCAGCTTTCAGGGAGATCCTAACTATGGCTACACCTTC	CASSFQGDPNYGYTF
13	TRBD1	many	TRBV19	TRBJ1-1	TGTGCCAGTAGTATTGGCAGGGGGACTGAAGCTTTCTTT	CASSIGRGTEAFF
16	-	many	TRBV2	TRBJ1-2	TGTGCCAGCAGTGAAGCAGCCTGGACGGGGAGGTATGGCTACACCTTC	CASSEAAWTGRYGYTF
11	-	many	TRBV20-1	TRBJ1-4	TGCAGTGGGGTCCTAAAAGAAAAACTGTTTTTT	CSGVLKEKLFF
14	TRBD2	many	TRBV12-3/TRBV12-4	TRBJ2-2	TGTGCCAGCAGTCAAGGACTAGATACCGGGGAGCTGTTTTTT	CASSQGLDTGELFF
14	-	few	TRBV10-3	TRBJ2-1	TGTGCCATTGAGACGGGTCCCCCCTACAATGAGCAGTTCTTC	CAIETGPPYNEQFF
16	-	many	TRBV13	TRBJ2-3	TGTGCCAGCAGCTCAGCAGGGTCCTCTAGCACAGATACGCAGTATTTT	CASSSAGSSSTDTQYF
14	-	many	TRBV27	TRBJ2-3	TGTGCCAGCAGTTTTGACATTTTCACAGATACGCAGTATTTT	CASSFDIFTDTQYF
14	TRBD1	few	TRBV14	TRBJ2-6	TGTGCCAGCAGGGGGACAGGGGTTACCAACGTCCTGACTTTC	CASRGTGVTNVLTF
17	-	few	TRBV11-2	TRBJ1-6	TGTGCCAGCAGCCGAGACGGGTTCAGCTCCTATAATTCACCCCTCCACTTT	CASSRDGFSSYNSPLHF
13	-	-	TRBV7-2	TRBJ2-6	TGTGCCAGCAAGTTAGCAGGGGCCAACGTCCTGACTTTC	CASKLAGANVLTF
16	-	few	TRBV2	TRBJ2-1	TGTGCCAGCAGTCGACTTGGTGCGGGAACCTACAATGAGCAGTTCTTC	CASSRLGAGTYNEQFF
12	-	-	TRBV27	TRBJ2-1	TGTGCCAGCAGCTCAAGACTCAATGAGCAGTTCTTC	CASSSRLNEQFF
14	TRBD1	many	TRBV2	TRBJ1-2	TGTGCCAGCAGTAACACGGGACAGGGGGATGGCTACACCTTC	CASSNTGQGDGYTF
16	-	many	TRBV28	TRBJ1-2	TGTGCCAGCAGAAAACCCCGAGACAGCGCGGGCTATGGCTACACCTTC	CASRKPRDSAGYGYTF
17	-	few	TRBV5-1	TRBJ2-2	TGCGCCAGCAGCTTGGCCGAAAATAGGGGGAACACCGGGGAGCTGTTTTTT	CASSLAENRGNTGELFF
13	TRBD1	many	TRBV6-5	TRBJ2-3	TGTGCCAGCAGACGGACAGGGGCCGATACGCAGTATTTT	CASRRTGADTQYF
12	-	medium-sized	TRBV6-4	TRBJ2-5	TGTGCCAGCAGTGACAACCAAGAGACCCAGTACTTC	CASSDNQETQYF
16	TRBD1	many	TRBV28	TRBJ2-2	TGTGCCAGCAGTTTACCAGGACAGGGGCTGTCCGGGGAGCTGTTTTTT	CASSLPGQGLSGELFF
13	-	few	TRBV6-6	TRBJ1-6	TGTGCCAGCAGAGATATAGGGGAATCACCCCTCCACTTT	CASRDIGESPLHF
15	TRBD1	many	TRBV6-5	TRBJ1-1	TGTGCCAGCAGGAGACCTGGACAGGGTATCACTGAAGCTTTCTTT	CASRRPGQGITEAFF
10	-	-	TRBV29-1	TRBJ1-1	TGCAGCGTTGAAGACAGGGAAGCTTTCTTT	CSVEDREAFF
14	TRBD1	few	TRBV4-2	TRBJ1-2	TGTGCCAGCACGGATGCCACAGGGGACCATGGCTACACCTTC	CASTDATGDHGYTF
14	-	many	TRBV5-6	TRBJ2-1	TGTGCCAGCAGCTTGTGGGGGGCCAGGGATGAGCAGTTCTTC	CASSLWGARDEQFF
18	TRBD1	many	TRBV13	TRBJ1-1	TGTGCCAGCAGCCCGACAGGGAATTACGCTTCGGGGAGCACTGAAGCTTTCTTT	CASSPTGNYASGSTEAFF
16	TRBD1	many	TRBV15	TRBJ1-1	TGTGCCACCAGCAGAGATCGAGGGGGCGCCGGCACTGAAGCTTTCTTT	CATSRDRGGAGTEAFF
14	-	many	TRBV7-2	TRBJ2-7	TGTGCCAGCAGCCAGGGAAGGGTCGCCTACGAGCAGTACTTC	CASSQGRVAYEQYF
13	-	many	TRBV3-1	TRBJ1-1	TGTGCCAGCAGCCAATCAACGGGAACTGAAGCTTTCTTT	CASSQSTGTEAFF
18	-	-	TRBV21-1	TRBJ2-2	TGTGCCAGCAGCATCTTGACGGCGATAGCGGGGAACACCGGGGAGCTGTTTTTT	CASSILTAIAGNTGELFF
15	-	few	TRBV7-9	TRBJ1-2	TGTGCCAGCAGCCCCGGACAGCTGCCGTCCTATGGCTACACCTTC	CASSPGQLPSYGYTF
16	-	-	TRBV19	TRBJ1-5	TGTGCCAGTAGTGCGATAGGGCTTCGGGGCAATCAGCCCCAGCATTTT	CASSAIGLRGNQPQHF
16	TRBD2	few	TRBV4-3	TRBJ2-1	TGCGCCAGCAGCCAAGATACGGGACTAGGCGAATTTGGGCAGTTCTTC	CASSQDTGLGEFGQFF
14	-	many	TRBV4-1	TRBJ1-1	TGCGCCAGCAGCCAAGTCACAGTGAACACTGAAGCTTTCTTT	CASSQVTVNTEAFF
14	-	many	TRBV6-1	TRBJ2-5	TGTGCCAGCAGTGATAGACTAGGCTGGGGGACCCAGTACTTC	CASSDRLGWGTQYF
16	TRBD1	many	TRBV15	TRBJ1-1	TGTGCCACGGGTGTCGGGGACAGATACATGAACACTGAAGCTTTCTTT	CATGVGDRYMNTEAFF
13	-	-	TRBV24-1	TRBJ2-1	TGTGCCACCACCCAGGGGTCGAGCAATGAGCAGTTCTTC	CATTQGSSNEQFF
13	-	many	TRBV29-1	TRBJ1-2	TGCAGCATACAGGGTGGAGGTAACTATGGCTACACCTTC	CSIQGGGNYGYTF
15	TRBD1	few	TRBV6-6	TRBJ2-7	TGTGCCAGCAGTTACTCGAGACAGGGGCTTGACGAGCAGTACTTC	CASSYSRQGLDEQYF
15	-	many	TRBV3-1	TRBJ1-3	TGTGCCAGCAGCCAAGATTTTGGATCTGGAAACACCATATATTTT	CASSQDFGSGNTIYF
14	-	many	TRBV6-2/TRBV6-3	TRBJ2-4	TGTGCCAGCATGTCCCGGGGGCGTGCGGACATTCAGTACTTC	CASMSRGRADIQYF
14	-	many	TRBV18	TRBJ2-7	TGTGCCAGCTCACCATACACAGGGTTCGATGAGCAGTACTTC	CASSPYTGFDEQYF
15	TRBD2	many	TRBV20-1	TRBJ2-1	TGCAGTGCTACCGTCACTAGCGGGAGCTACAATGAGCAGTTCTTC	CSATVTSGSYNEQFF
15	TRBD2	many	TRBV7-9	TRBJ2-7	TGTGCCAGCAGCTCGGGACTAGCGGGAGCGGGGGAGCAGTACTTC	CASSSGLAGAGEQYF
15	TRBD1	few	TRBV4-1	TRBJ1-6	TGCGCCAGCAGCCAGCCCGACAGGGGTTCGTCACCCCTCCACTTT	CASSQPDRGSSPLHF
17	TRBD1	many	TRBV4-1	TRBJ2-5	TGCGCCAGCAGCCATAGGGTCCGGGACAGGGGGCAAGAGACCCAGTACTTC	CASSHRVRDRGQETQYF
16	-	many	TRBV7-2	TRBJ1-1	TGTGCCAGCAGCCCAAATGCCGGGACACTGAACACTGAAGCTTTCTTT	CASSPNAGTLNTEAFF
17	-	many	TRBV11-2	TRBJ1-3	TGTGCCAGCAGCTTAGGGGTGGAAGGCGCATCTGGAAACACCATATATTTT	CASSLGVEGASGNTIYF
15	-	many	TRBV7-3	TRBJ1-1	TGTGCCAGCAGCTTAACTCCGGGGGCAAACACTGAAGCTTTCTTT	CASSLTPGANTEAFF
14	TRBD1	many	TRBV20-1	TRBJ1-2	TGCAGTGCTAGAGATCGGAACAGGGGAGGAGGCTACACCTTC	CSARDRNRGGGYTF
13	-	many	TRBV7-3	TRBJ1-1	TGTGCCAGCAGCTCTTCAGGAATCACTGAAGCTTTCTTT	CASSSSGITEAFF
8	-	-	TRBV27	TRBJ2-7	TGTGCCAGCAGGGAGCAGTACTTC	CASREQYF
16	TRBD2	-	TRBV27	TRBJ2-3	TGTGCCAGCAGTCTCACCGGGACTAGCGGGGGAGATACGCAGTATTTT	CASSLTGTSGGDTQYF
17	TRBD2	-	TRBV20-1	TRBJ2-1	TGCAGTGCTAGAGATTGGAGCGGGACCCAGGTCCACAATGAGCAGTTCTTC	CSARDWSGTQVHNEQFF